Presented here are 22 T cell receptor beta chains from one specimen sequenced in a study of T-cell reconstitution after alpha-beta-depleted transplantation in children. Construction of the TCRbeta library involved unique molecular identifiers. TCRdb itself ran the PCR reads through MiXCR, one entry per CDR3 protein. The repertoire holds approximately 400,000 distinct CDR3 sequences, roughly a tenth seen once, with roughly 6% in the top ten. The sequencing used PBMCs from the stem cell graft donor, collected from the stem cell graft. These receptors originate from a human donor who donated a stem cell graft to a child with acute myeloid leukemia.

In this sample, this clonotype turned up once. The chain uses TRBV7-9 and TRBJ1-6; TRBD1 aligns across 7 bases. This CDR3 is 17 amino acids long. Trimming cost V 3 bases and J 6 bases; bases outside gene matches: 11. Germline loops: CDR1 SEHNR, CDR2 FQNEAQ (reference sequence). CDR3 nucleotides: TGTGCCAGCAGCTTTCAAGGGGGCGCCTGGGGTAATTCACCCCTCCACTTT. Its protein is CASSFQGGAWGNSPLHF.

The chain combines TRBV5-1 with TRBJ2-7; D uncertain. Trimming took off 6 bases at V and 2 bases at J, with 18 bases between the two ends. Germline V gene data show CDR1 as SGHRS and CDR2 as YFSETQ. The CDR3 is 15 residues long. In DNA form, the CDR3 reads TGCGCCAGCAAGACAAGACTTGGTTCCCCCTACGAGCAGTACTTC. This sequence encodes CASKTRLGSPYEQYF. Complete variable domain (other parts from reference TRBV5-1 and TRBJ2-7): KAGVTQTPRYLIKTRGQQVTLSCSPISGHRSVSWYQQTPGQGLQFLFEYFSETQRNKGNFPGRFSGRQFSNSRSEMNVSTLELGDSALYLCASKTRLGSPYEQYFGPGTRLTVT.

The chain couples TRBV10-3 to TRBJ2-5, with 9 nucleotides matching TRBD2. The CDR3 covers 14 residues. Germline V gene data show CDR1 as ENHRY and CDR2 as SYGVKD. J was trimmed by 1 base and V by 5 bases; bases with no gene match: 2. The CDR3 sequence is CAISSGGPQETQYF. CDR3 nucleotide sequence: TGTGCCATCAGTAGCGGGGGGCCCCAAGAGACCCAGTACTTC.

CDR3 DNA sequence: TGTGCCAGCAGCCACACTAGCGGAGAGACCCAGTACTTC. It codes for CASSHTSGETQYF. The chain has TRBV6-2 or TRBV6-3 and TRBJ2-5, with 8 bases aligning to TRBD2. The ends lost 6 bases at V and 4 bases at J; junction bases unmatched: 4. The CDR3 has 13 amino acids. Germline V gives CDR1 MNHEY, CDR2 SVGEGT.

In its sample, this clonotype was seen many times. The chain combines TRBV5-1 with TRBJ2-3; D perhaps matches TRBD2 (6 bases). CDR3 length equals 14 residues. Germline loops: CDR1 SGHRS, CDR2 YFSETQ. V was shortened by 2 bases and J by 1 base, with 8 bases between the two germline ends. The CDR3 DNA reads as TGCGCCAGCAGCTTAGGCGGGGGCACAGATACGCAGTATTTT. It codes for CASSLGGGTDTQYF.

This CDR3 reads CASSYSSSHTEAFF. The DNA for the CDR3 is TGTGCCAGCAGTTACTCGAGCAGCCACACTGAAGCTTTCTTT. The chain couples TRBV6-5 to TRBJ1-1; the D is unclear. The CDR3 totals 14 residues. In germline, CDR1 is MNHEY, CDR2 SVGAGI. V was shortened by 0 bases and J by 3 bases, with 8 bases between the two germline ends.

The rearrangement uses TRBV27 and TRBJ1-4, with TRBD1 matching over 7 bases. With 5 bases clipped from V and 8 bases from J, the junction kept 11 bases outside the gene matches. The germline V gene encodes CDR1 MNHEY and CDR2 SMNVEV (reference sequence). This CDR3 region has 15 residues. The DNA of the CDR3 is TGTGCCAGCAGTCCGCGGGACAGACCCAGCGAAAAACTGTTTTTT. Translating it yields CASSPRDRPSEKLFF.

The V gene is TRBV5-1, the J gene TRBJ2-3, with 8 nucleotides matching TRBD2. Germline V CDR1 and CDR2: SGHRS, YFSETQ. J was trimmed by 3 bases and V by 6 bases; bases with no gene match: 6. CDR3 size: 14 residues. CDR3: CASNRLANTDTQYF. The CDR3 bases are TGCGCCAGCAACCGACTAGCGAATACAGATACGCAGTATTTT.

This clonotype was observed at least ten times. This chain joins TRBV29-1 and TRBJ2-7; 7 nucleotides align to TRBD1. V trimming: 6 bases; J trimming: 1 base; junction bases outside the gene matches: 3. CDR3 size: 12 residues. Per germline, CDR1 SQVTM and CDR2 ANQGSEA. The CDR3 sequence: CSVLQGSYEQYF. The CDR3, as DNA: TGCAGCGTCTTACAGGGGTCCTACGAGCAGTACTTC.

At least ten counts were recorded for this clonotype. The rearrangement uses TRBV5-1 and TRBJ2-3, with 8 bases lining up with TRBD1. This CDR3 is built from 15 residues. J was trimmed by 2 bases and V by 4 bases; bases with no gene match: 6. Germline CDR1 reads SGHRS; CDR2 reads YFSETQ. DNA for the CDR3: TGCGCCAGCAGCGCACAGGGGGTTACCACAGATACGCAGTATTTT. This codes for CASSAQGVTTDTQYF. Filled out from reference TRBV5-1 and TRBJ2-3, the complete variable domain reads KAGVTQTPRYLIKTRGQQVTLSCSPISGHRSVSWYQQTPGQGLQFLFEYFSETQRNKGNFPGRFSGRQFSNSRSEMNVSTLELGDSALYLCASSAQGVTTDTQYFGPGTRLTVL.

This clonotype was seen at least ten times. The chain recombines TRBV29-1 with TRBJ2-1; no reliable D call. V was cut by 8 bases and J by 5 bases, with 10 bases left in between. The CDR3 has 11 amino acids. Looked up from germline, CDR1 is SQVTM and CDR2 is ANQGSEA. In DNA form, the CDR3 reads TGCAGCTCCCGTTTGGACAATGAGCAGTTCTTC. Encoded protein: CSSRLDNEQFF.

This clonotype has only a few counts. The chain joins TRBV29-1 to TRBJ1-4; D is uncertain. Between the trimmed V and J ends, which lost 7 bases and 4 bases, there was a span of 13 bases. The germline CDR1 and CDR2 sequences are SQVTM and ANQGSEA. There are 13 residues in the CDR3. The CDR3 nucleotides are TGCAGCGCCGCCCGGACCAATAATGAAAAACTGTTTTTT. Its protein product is CSAARTNNEKLFF. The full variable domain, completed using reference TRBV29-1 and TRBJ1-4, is SAVISQKPSRDICQRGTSLTIQCQVDSQVTMMFWYRQQPGQSLTLIATANQGSEATYESGFVIDKFPISRPNLTFSTLTVSNMSPEDSSIYLCSAARTNNEKLFFGSGTQLSVL.

CDR3 residues: CASSPRWGVQETQYF. Here the CDR3 DNA reads TGTGCCAGCAGCCCCCGATGGGGGGTCCAAGAGACCCAGTACTTC. The chain employs TRBV5-6 and TRBJ2-5, with a tentative D call TRBD2 (6 bases). Germline CDR1 is SGHDT and CDR2 is YYEEEE. Trimming removed 4 bases at V and 1 base at J, with 14 bases between. This CDR3 comprises 15 residues.

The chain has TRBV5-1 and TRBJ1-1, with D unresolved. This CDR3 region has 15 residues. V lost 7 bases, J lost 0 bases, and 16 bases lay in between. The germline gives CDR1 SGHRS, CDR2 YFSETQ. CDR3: CASGVAATLNTEAFF. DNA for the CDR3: TGCGCCAGCGGGGTGGCGGCAACCTTGAACACTGAAGCTTTCTTT.

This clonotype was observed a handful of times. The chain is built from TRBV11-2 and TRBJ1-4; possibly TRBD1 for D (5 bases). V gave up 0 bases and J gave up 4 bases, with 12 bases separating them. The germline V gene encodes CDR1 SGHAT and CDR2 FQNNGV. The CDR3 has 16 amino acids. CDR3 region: CASSLDQNRFNEKLFF. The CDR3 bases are TGTGCCAGCAGCTTAGATCAAAACAGGTTTAATGAAAAACTGTTTTTT. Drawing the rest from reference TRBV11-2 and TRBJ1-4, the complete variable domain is EAGVAQSPRYKIIEKRQSVAFWCNPISGHATLYWYQQILGQGPKLLIQFQNNGVVDDSQLPKDRFSAERLKGVDSTLKIQPAKLEDSAVYLCASSLDQNRFNEKLFFGSGTQLSVL.

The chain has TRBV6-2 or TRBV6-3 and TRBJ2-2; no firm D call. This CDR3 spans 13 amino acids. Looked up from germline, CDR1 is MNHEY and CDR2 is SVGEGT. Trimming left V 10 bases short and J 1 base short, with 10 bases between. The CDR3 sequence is CATPNLNTGELFF. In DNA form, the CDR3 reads TGTGCCACCCCGAACTTGAACACCGGGGAGCTGTTTTTT.

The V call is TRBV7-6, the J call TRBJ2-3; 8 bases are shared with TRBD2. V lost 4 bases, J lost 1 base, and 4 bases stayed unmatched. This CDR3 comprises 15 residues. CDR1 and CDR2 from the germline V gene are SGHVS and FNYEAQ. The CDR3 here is CASSSGGGRTDTQYF. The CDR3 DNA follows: TGTGCCAGCAGCTCCGGGGGGGGGCGCACAGATACGCAGTATTTT.

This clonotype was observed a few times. The DNA for the CDR3 is TGTGCCAGCAGTTTAGTTACAGCGGGACAGTATAATGAAAAACTGTTTTTT. This encodes CASSLVTAGQYNEKLFF. This chain uses TRBV28 with TRBJ1-4, with 7 bases lining up with TRBD1. Germline values: CDR1 MDHEN, CDR2 SYDVKM. J gave up 4 bases and V 2 bases, and 10 bases lay outside the gene matches. This CDR3 comprises 17 residues.

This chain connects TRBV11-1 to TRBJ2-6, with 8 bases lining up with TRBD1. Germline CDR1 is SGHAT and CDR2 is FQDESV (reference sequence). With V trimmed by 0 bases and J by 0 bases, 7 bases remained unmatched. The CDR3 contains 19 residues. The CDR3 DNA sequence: TGTGCCAGCAGCTTAGCGCGCGGGACAGGTATCTCTGGGGCCAACGTCCTGACTTTC. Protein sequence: CASSLARGTGISGANVLTF.

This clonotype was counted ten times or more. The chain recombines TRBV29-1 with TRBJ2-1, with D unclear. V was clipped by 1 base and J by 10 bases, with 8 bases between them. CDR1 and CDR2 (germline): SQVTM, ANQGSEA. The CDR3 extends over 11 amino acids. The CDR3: CSVEAVGEQFF. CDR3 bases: TGCAGCGTTGAAGCTGTGGGGGAGCAGTTCTTC.

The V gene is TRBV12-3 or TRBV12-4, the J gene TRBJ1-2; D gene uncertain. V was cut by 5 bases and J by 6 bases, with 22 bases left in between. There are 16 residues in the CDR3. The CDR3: CASSLELGRKRNGYTF. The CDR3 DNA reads TGTGCCAGCAGTCTCGAATTAGGGAGAAAGAGAAATGGCTACACCTTC.

The CDR3 DNA is TGTGCCAGCAGCTCCCGGGACTCCTCCTGGGAGACCCAGTACTTC. It codes for CASSSRDSSWETQYF. This rearrangement joins TRBV7-2 to TRBJ2-5; TRBD2 is a possible D gene (6 bases). The CDR3 loop spans 15 amino acids. The germline V gene has CDR1 SGHTA and CDR2 FQGNSA. Deletions cut 4 bases from V and 5 bases from J, with 17 bases between.